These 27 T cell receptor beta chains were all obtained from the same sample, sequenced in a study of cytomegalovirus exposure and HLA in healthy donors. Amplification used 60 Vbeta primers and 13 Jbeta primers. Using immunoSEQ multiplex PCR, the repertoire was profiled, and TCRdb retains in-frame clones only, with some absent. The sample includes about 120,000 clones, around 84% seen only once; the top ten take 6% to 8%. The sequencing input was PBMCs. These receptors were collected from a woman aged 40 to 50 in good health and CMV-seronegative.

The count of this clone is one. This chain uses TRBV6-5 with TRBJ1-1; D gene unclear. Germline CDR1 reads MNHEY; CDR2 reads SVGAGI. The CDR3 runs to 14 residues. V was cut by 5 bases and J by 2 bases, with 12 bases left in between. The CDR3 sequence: CASSPTPSNTEAFF. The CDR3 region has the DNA TGTGCCAGCAGTCCCACTCCCTCCAACACTGAAGCTTTCTTT.

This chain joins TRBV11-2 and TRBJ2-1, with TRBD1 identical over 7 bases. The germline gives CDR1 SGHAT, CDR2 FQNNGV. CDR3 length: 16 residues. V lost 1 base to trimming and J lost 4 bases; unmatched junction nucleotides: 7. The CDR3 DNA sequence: TGTGCCAGCAGCTTAGGTTCGGGACAGTTATACAATGAGCAGTTCTTC. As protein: CASSLGSGQLYNEQFF.

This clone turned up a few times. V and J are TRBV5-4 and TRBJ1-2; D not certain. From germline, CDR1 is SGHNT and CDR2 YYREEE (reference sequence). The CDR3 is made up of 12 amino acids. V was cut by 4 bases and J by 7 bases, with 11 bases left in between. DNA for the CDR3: TGTGCCAGCAGCCCCTTTGCCGGTGGCTACACCTTC. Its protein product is CASSPFAGGYTF.

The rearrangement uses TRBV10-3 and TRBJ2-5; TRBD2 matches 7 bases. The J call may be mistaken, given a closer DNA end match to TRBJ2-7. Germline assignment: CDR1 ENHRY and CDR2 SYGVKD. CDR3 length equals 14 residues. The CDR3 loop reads CAISGRGSLYEQYF. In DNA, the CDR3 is TGTGCCATCAGTGGACGCGGGAGCCTCTACGAGCAGTACTTC.

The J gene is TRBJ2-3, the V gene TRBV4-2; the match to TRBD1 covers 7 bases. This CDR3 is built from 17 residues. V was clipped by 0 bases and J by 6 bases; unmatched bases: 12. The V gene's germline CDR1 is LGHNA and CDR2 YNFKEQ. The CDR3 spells CASSQDLFQGVTDTQYF. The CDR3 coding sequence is TGTGCCAGCAGCCAAGATCTTTTCCAGGGGGTTACGGATACGCAGTATTTT.

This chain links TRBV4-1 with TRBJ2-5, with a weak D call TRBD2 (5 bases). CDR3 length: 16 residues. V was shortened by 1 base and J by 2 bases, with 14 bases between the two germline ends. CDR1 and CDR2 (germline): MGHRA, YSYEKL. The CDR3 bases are TGCGCCAGCAGCCAAGGCGAGGGTGAGGGACAAGAGACCCAGTACTTC. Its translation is CASSQGEGEGQETQYF.

CDR3 in DNA: TGTGCCAGCAGCTTAGGAAACGGACAGTATGAAAAACTGTTTTTT. Encoded protein: CASSLGNGQYEKLFF. The rearrangement joins TRBV7-9 to TRBJ1-4; a possible D gene is TRBD1 (6 bases). Trimming pared 1 base from V and 6 bases from J, leaving 12 bases between. Germline lookup yields CDR1 SEHNR and CDR2 FQNEAQ (reference sequence). The CDR3 has 15 residues.

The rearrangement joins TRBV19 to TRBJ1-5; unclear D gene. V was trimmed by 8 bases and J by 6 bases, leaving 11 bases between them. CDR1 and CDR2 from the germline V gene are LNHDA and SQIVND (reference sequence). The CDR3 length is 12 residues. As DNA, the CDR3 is TGTGCCAGTCGCACAGAGGGTCAGCCCCAGCATTTT. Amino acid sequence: CASRTEGQPQHF.

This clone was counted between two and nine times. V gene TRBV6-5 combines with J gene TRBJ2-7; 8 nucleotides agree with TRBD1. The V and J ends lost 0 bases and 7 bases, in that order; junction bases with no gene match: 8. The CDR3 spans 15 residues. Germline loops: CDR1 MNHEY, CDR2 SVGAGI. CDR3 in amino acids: CASSYSWTGSGEQYF. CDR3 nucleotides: TGTGCCAGCAGTTACTCCTGGACAGGGTCAGGGGAGCAGTACTTC.

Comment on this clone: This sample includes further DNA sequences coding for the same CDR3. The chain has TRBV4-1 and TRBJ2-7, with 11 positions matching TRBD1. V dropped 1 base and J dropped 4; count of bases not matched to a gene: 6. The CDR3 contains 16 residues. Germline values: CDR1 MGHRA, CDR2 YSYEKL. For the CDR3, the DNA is TGCGCCAGCAGCCAAGCTATCGGACAGGGGGCATACGAGCAGTACTTC. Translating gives CASSQAIGQGAYEQYF.

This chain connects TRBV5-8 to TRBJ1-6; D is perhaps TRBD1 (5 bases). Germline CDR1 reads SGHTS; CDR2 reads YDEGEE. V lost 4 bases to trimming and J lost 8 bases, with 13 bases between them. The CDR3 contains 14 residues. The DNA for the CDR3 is TGTGCCAGCAGCCGCGGAGGGACGCATTCACCCCTCCACTTT. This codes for CASSRGGTHSPLHF.

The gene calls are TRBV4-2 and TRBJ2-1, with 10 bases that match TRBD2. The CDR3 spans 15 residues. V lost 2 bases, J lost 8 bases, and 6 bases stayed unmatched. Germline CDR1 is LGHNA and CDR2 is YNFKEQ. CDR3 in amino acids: CASSQKRAGGDEQFF. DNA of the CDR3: TGTGCCAGCAGCCAAAAAAGAGCGGGAGGGGATGAGCAGTTCTTC.

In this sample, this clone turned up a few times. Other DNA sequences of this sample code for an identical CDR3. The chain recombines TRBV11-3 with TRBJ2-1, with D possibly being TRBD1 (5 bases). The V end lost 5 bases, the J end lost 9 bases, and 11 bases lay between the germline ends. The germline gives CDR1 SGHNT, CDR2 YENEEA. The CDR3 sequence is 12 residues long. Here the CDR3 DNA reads TGTGCCAGCAGCCTAGGGGCAGGTGAGCAGTTCTTC. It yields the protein CASSLGAGEQFF. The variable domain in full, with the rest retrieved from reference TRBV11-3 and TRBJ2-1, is EAGVVQSPRYKIIEKKQPVAFWCNPISGHNTLYWYLQNLGQGPELLIRYENEEAVDDSQLPKDRFSAERLKGVDSTLKIQPAELGDSAVYLCASSLGAGEQFFGPGTRLTVL.

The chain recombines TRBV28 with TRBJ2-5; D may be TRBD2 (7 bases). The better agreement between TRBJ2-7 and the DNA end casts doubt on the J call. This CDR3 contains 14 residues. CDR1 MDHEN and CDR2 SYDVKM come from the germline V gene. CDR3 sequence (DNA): TGTGCCAGCAGGGGGGGGCGGGAATTCTACGAGCAGTACTTC. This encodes CASRGGREFYEQYF.

The CDR3 DNA reads TGTGCCAGCAGACCAAACGAGCAGTACTTC. This translates into CASRPNEQYF. This chain joins TRBV7-3 and TRBJ2-5, with D hard to call. The end of the DNA aligns better with TRBJ2-7, so the J call may be wrong. The germline gives CDR1 SGHTA, CDR2 FQGTGA. The CDR3 runs 10 residues.

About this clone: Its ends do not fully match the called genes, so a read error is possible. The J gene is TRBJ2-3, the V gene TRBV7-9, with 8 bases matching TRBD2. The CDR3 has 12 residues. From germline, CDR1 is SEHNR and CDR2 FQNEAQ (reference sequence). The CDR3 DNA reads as TGTTCCAGCGGGAGCCTCACAGATACGCAGTATTTT. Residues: CSSGSLTDTQYF.

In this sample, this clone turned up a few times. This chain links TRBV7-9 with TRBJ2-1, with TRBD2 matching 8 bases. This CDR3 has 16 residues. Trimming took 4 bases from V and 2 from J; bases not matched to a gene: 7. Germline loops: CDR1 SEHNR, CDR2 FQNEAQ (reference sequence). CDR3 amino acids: CASSSLAGGPYNEQFF. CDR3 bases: TGTGCCAGCAGCTCCTTGGCGGGAGGCCCCTACAATGAGCAGTTCTTC. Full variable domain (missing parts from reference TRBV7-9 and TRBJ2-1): DTGVSQNPRHKITKRGQNVTFRCDPISEHNRLYWYRQTLGQGPEFLTYFQNEAQLEKSRLLSDRFSAERPKGSFSTLEIQRTEQGDSAMYLCASSSLAGGPYNEQFFGPGTRLTVL.

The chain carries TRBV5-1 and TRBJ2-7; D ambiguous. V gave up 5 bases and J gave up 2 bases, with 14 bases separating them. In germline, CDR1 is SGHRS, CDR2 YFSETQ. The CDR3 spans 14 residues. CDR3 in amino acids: CASSSSFSAYEQYF. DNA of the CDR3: TGCGCCAGCAGTTCCAGTTTCTCAGCCTACGAGCAGTACTTC.

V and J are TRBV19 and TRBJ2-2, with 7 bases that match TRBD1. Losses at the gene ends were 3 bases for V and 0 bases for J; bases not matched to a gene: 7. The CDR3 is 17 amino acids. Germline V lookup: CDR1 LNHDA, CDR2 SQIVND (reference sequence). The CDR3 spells CASSISQGVSNTGELFF. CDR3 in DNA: TGTGCCAGTAGTATCAGCCAGGGGGTATCGAACACCGGGGAGCTGTTTTTT.

DNA of the CDR3: TGTGCCGCATCCCGCGAGCTGAACACTGAAGCTTTCTTT. It yields the protein CAASRELNTEAFF. V usage is TRBV2 and J usage is TRBJ1-1; the D is unclear. The CDR3 is 13 amino acids. Trimming removed 11 bases at V and 0 bases at J, with 13 bases between. Per germline, CDR1 SNHLY and CDR2 FYNNEI.

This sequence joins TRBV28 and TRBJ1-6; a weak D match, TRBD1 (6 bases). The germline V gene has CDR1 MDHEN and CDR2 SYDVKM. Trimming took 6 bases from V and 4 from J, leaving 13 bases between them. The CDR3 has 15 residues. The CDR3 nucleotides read TGTGCCAGCAGGCATCCGGGACAATATAATTCACCCCTCCACTTT. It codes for CASRHPGQYNSPLHF.

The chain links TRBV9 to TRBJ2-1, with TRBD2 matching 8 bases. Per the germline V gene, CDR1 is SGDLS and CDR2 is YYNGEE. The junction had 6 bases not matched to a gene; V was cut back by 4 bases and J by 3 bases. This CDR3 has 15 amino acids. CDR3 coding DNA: TGTGCCAGCAGCCCGGGGGGGAGGGGCTACAATGAGCAGTTCTTC. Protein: CASSPGGRGYNEQFF.

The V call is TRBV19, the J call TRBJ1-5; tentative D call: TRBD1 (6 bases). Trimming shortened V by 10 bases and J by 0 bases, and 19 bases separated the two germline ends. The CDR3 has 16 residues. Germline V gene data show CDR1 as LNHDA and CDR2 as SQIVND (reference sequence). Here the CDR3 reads CATQTGTPGSNQPQHF. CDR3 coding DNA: TGTGCCACCCAAACCGGGACACCCGGTAGCAATCAGCCCCAGCATTTT.

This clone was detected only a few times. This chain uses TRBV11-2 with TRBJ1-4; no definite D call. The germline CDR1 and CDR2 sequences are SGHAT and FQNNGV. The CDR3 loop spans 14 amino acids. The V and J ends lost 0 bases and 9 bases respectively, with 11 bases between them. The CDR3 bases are TGTGCCAGCAGCTTAGATTTCGACAAGCAAAAACTGTTTTTT. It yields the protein CASSLDFDKQKLFF.

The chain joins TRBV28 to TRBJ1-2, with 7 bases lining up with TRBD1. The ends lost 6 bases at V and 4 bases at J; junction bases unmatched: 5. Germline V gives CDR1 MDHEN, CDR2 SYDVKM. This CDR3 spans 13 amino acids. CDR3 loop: CASRLQGPYGYTF. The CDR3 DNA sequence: TGTGCCAGCAGGCTACAGGGGCCCTATGGCTACACCTTC.

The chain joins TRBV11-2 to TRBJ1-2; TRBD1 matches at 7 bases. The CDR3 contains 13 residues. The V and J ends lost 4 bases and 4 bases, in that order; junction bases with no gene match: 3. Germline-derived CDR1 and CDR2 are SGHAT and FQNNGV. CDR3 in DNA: TGTGCCAGCAGCTGGGGACAGATCTATGGCTACACCTTC. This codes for CASSWGQIYGYTF.

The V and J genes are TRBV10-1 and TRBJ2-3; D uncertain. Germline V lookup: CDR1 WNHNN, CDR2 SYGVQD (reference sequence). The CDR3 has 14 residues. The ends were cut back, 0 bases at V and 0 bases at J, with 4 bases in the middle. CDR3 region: CASSESTSTDTQYF. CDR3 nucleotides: TGCGCCAGCAGTGAGTCGACTAGCACAGATACGCAGTATTTT.